This TCR beta chain was recovered during a study of blood T cell repertoires in COVID-19. About the study: The United States, Italy and Spain provided the acute and convalescent COVID-19 samples.

Original processing methods: Amplifying reference gene primers gave estimates of nucleated cell counts. This table comes from immunoSEQ multiplex PCR, and its TCRdb copy is limited to in-frame clones, with some not included. The V and J calls and clone size were taken over from that table, and D and trimming were inferred from the DNA. The repertoire holds more than 85,000 clones, with 87% as singletons. V was pared by 5 bases and J by 6 bases, with 11 bases between. CDR1 is MDHEN, CDR2 SYDVKM, per germline. CDR3 length equals 12 residues. Sample: peripheral blood. V and J are TRBV28 and TRBJ2-7; maybe TRBD2 (6 bases). This clonotype was sampled from a human donor in a cohort sampled during active COVID-19. The CDR3 DNA is TGTGCCAGCAGTCCCCGGGGAGGCGAGCAGTACTTC. It encodes CASSPRGGEQYF.